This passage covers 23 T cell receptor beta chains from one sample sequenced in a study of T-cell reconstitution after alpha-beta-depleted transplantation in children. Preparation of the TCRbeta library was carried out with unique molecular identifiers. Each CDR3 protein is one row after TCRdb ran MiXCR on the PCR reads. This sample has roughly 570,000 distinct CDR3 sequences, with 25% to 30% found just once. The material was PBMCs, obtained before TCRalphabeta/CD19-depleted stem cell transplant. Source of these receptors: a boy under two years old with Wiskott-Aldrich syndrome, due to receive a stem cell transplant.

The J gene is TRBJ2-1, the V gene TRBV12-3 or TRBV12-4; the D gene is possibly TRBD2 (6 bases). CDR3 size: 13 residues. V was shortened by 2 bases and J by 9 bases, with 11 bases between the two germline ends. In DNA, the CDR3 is TGTGCCAGCAGTTTACGGGGACTGGGTGAGCAGTTCTTC. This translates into CASSLRGLGEQFF.

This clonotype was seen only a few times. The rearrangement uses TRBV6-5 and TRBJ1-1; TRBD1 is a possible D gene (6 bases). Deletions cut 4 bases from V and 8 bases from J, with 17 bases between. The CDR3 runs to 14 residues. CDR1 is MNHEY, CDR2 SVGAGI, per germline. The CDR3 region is CASSLIRGGSEAFF. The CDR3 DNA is TGTGCCAGCAGTTTGATCAGGGGAGGGTCCGAAGCTTTCTTT.

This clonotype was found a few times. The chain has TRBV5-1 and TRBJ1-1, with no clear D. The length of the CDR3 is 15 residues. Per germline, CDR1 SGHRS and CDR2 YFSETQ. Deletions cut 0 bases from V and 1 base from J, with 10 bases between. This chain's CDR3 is CASSLADRQNTEAFF. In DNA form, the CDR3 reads TGCGCCAGCAGCTTGGCCGATCGTCAGAACACTGAAGCTTTCTTT.

CDR3 in DNA: TGCGCCAGCAGCTTGGAGGGAAGGCGGGAGACCCAGTACTTC. It is translated as CASSLEGRRETQYF. The chain uses TRBV5-1 and TRBJ2-5; D call uncertain. Trimming removed 0 bases at V and 5 bases at J, with 11 bases between. Per germline, CDR1 SGHRS and CDR2 YFSETQ. This CDR3 is built from 14 residues.

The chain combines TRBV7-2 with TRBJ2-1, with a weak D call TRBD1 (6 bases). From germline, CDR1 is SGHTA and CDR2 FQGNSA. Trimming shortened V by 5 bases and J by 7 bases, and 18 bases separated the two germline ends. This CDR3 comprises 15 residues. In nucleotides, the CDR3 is TGTGCCAGCAGCGCGACCGGGACAATCCAGAATGAGCAGTTCTTC. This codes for CASSATGTIQNEQFF.

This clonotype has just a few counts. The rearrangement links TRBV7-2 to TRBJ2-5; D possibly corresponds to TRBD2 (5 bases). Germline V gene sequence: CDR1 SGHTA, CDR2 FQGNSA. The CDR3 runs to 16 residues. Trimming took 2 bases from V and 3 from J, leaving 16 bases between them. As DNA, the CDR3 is TGTGCCAGCAGCTTATCCTACGGCGGGTGGGAAGAGACCCAGTACTTC. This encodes CASSLSYGGWEETQYF.

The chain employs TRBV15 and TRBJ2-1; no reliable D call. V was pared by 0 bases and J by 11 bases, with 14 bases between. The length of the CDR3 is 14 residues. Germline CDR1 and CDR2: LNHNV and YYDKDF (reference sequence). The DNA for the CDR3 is TGTGCCACCAGCAGAGACCCTAACCCTGGGCAGCAGTTCTTC. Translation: CATSRDPNPGQQFF. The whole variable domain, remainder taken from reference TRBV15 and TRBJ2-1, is DAMVIQNPRYQVTQFGKPVTLSCSQTLNHNVMYWYQQKSSQAPKLLFHYYDKDFNNEADTPDNFQSRRPNTSFCFLDIRSPGLGDTAMYLCATSRDPNPGQQFFGPGTRLTVL.

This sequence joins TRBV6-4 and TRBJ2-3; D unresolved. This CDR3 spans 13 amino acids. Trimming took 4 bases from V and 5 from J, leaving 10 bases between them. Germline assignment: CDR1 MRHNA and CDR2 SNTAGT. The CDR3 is CASSVVFGDTQYF. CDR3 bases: TGTGCCAGCAGTGTCGTATTTGGAGATACGCAGTATTTT.

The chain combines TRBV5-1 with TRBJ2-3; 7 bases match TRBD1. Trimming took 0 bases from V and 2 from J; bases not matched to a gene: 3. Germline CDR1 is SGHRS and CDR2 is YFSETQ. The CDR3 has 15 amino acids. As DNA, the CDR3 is TGCGCCAGCAGCTTGGAAGGGACAGCCACAGATACGCAGTATTTT. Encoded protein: CASSLEGTATDTQYF.

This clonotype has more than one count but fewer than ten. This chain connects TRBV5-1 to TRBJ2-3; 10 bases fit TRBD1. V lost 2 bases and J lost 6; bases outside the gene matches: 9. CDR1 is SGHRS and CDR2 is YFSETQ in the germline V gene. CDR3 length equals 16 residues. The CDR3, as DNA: TGCGCCAGCAGCTTCGGGACAGGGGACGGAATGGATACGCAGTATTTT. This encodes CASSFGTGDGMDTQYF.

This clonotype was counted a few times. In DNA, the CDR3 is TGCAGTGCTAGAGTCCAGCCCAATGAGCAGTTCTTC. It codes for CSARVQPNEQFF. The gene calls are TRBV20-1 and TRBJ2-1; D ambiguous. The V gene's germline CDR1 is DFQATT and CDR2 SNEGSKA (reference sequence). The CDR3 is 12 residues long. Trimming took off 1 base at V and 6 bases at J, with 7 bases between the two ends.

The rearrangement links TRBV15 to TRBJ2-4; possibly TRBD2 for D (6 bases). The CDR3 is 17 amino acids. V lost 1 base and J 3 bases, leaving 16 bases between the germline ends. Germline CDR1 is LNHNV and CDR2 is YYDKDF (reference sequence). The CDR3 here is CATSRATYRDFKNIQYF. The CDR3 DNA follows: TGTGCCACCAGCAGAGCAACTTACCGGGACTTCAAAAACATTCAGTACTTC. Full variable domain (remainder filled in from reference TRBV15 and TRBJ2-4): DAMVIQNPRYQVTQFGKPVTLSCSQTLNHNVMYWYQQKSSQAPKLLFHYYDKDFNNEADTPDNFQSRRPNTSFCFLDIRSPGLGDTAMYLCATSRATYRDFKNIQYFGAGTRLSVL.

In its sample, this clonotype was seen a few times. CDR3 DNA sequence: TGCAGTGCTAGAGATTTCGGGGCGAACACCGGGGAGCTGTTTTTT. Translating gives CSARDFGANTGELFF. The V call is TRBV20-1, the J call TRBJ2-2; weak D call: TRBD2 (5 bases). V gave up 0 bases and J gave up 0 bases, with 8 bases separating them. The germline V gene has CDR1 DFQATT and CDR2 SNEGSKA (reference sequence). The CDR3 covers 15 residues.

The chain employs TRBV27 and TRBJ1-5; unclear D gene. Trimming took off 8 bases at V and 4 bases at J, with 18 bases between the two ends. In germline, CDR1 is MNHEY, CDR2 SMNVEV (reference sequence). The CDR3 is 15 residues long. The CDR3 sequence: CASRAFRGGNQPQHF. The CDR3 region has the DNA TGTGCCAGCCGCGCTTTTCGGGGTGGGAATCAGCCCCAGCATTTT.

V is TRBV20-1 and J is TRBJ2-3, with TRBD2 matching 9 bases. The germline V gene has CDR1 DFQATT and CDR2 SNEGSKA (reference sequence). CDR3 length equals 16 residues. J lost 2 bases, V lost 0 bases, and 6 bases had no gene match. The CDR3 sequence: CSARDFRGRATDTQYF. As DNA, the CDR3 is TGCAGTGCTAGAGATTTCCGCGGGAGGGCCACAGATACGCAGTATTTT.

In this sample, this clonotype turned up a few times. In DNA, the CDR3 is TGTGCCACCAGCAGAGCGGCCAGGGCTACCGATCAGCCCCAGCATTTT. This gives the protein CATSRAARATDQPQHF. The chain uses TRBV15 and TRBJ1-5, with D possibly matching TRBD1 (5 bases). CDR3 size: 16 residues. Per germline, CDR1 LNHNV and CDR2 YYDKDF (reference sequence). The V end lost 1 base, the J end lost 5 bases, and 15 bases lay between the germline ends.

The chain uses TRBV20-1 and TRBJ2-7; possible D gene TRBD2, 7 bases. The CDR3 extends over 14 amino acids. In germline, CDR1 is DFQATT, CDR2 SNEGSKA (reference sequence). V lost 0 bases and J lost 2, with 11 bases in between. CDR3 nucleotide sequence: TGCAGTGCTAGAGATGGGGGGGCTGCCTACGAGCAGTACTTC. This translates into CSARDGGAAYEQYF.

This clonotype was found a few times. The CDR3 loop reads CSARPDLSYNSPLHF. The DNA for the CDR3 is TGCAGTGCTAGACCAGACCTCTCCTATAATTCACCCCTCCACTTT. The chain links TRBV20-1 to TRBJ1-6; D call uncertain. V was clipped by 2 bases and J by 0 bases, with 8 bases between them. CDR3 size: 15 residues. Germline CDR1 reads DFQATT; CDR2 reads SNEGSKA (reference sequence).

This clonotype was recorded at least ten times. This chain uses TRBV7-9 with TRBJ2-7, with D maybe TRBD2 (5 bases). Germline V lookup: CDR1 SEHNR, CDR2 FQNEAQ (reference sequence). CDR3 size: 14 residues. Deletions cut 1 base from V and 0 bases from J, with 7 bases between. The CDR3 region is CASSLGRDSYEQYF. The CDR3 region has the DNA TGTGCCAGCAGCTTAGGACGGGACTCCTACGAGCAGTACTTC.

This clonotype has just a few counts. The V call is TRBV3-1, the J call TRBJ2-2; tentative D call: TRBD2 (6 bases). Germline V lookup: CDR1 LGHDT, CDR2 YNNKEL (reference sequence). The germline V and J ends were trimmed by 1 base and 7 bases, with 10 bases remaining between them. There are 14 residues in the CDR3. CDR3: CASSQGLEGGELFF. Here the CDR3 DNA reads TGTGCCAGCAGCCAAGGACTAGAGGGCGGGGAGCTGTTTTTT.

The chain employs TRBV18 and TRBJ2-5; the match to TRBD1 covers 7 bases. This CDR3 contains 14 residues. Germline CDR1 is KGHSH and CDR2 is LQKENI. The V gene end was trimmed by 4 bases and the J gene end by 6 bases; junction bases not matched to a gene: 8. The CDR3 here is CASSQRQGWKTQYF. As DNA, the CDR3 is TGTGCCAGCTCACAGAGACAGGGATGGAAGACCCAGTACTTC.

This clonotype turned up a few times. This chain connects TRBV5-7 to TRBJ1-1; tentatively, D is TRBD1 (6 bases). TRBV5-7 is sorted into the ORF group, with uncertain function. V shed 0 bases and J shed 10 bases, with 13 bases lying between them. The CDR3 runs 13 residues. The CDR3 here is CASSLVRGQAAFF. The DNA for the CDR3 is TGTGCCAGCAGCTTGGTTCGGGGACAAGCAGCTTTCTTT.

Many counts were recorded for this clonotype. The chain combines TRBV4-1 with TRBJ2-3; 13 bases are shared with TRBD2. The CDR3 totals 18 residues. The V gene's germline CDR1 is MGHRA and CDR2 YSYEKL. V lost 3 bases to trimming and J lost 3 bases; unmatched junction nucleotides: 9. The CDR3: CASSQEPGLAGWTDTQYF. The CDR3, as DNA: TGCGCCAGCAGCCAGGAACCGGGACTAGCGGGATGGACAGATACGCAGTATTTT.